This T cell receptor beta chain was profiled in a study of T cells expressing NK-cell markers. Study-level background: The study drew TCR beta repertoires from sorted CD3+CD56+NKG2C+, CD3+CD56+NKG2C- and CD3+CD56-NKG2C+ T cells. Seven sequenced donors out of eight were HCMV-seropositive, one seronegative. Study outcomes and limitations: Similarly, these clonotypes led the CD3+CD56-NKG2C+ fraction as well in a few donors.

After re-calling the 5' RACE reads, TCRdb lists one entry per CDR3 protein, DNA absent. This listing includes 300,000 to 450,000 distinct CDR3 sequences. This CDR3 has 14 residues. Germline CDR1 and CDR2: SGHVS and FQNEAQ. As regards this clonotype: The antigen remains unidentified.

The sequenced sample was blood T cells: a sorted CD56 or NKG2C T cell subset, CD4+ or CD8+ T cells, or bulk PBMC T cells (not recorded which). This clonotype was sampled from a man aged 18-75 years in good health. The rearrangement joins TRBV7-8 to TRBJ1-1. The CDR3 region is CASSPADSNTEAFF. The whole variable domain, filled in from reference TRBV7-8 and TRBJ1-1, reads GAGVSQSPRYKVAKRGQDVALRCDPISGHVSLFWYQQALGQGPEFLTYFQNEAQLDKSGLPSDRFFAERPEGSVSTLKIQRTQQEDSAVYLCASSPADSNTEAFFGQGTRLTVV.